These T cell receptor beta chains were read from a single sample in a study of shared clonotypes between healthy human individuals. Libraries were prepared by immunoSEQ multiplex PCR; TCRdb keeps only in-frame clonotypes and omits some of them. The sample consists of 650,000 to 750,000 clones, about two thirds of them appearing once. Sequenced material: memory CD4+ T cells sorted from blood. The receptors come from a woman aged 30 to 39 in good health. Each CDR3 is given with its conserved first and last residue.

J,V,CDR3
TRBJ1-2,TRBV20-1,CSAAKEEGYTF
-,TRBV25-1,CASSRAGSSYEQYF
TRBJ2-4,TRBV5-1,CASSLGTGGNIQYF
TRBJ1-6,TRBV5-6,CASSLQGSNSPLHF
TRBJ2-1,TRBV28,CARTGGRSYNEQFF
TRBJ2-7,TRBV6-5,CASSYGRGYNEQYF
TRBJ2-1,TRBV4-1,CASSRQSGTSGRAMNKNEQFF
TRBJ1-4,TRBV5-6,CASSLPGVEKLFF
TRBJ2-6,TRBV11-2,CASYEGGTSGANVLTF
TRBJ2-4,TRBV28,CASRSGRGYIQYF